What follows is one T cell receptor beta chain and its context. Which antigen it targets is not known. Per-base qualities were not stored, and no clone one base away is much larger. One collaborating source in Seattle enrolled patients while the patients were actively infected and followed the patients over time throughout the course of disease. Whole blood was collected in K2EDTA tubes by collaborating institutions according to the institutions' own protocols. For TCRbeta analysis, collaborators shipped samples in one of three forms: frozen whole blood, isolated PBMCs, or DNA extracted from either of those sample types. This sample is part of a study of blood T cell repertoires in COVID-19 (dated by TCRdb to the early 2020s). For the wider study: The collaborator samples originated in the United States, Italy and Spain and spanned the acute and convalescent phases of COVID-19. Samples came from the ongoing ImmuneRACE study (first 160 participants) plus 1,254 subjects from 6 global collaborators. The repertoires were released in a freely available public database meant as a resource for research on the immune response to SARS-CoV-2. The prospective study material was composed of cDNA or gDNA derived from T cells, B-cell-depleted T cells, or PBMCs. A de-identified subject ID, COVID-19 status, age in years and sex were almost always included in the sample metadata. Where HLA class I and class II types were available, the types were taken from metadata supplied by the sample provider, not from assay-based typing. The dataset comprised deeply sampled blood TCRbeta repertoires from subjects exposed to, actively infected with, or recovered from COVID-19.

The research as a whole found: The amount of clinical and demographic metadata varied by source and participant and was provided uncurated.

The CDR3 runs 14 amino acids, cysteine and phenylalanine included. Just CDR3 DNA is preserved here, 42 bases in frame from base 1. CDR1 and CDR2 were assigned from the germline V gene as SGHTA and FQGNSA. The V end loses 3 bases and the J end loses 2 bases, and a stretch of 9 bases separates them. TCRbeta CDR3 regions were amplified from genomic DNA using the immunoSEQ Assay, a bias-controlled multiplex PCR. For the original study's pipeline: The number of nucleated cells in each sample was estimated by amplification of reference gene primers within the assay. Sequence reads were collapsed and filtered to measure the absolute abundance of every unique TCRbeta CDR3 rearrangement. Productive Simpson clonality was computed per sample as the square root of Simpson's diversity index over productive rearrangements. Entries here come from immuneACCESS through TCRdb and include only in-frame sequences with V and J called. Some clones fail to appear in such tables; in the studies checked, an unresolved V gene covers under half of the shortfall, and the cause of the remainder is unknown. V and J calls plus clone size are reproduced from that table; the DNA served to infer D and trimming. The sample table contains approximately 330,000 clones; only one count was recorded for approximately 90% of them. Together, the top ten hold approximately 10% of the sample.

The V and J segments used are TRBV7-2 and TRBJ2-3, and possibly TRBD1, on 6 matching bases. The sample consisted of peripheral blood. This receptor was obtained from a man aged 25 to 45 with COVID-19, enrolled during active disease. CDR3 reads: CASSFDRSTDTQYF. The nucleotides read TGTGCCAGCAGCTTTGACAGGTCCACAGATACGCAGTATTTT. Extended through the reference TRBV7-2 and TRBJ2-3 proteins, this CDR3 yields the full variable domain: GAGVSQSPSNKVTEKGKDVELRCDPISGHTALYWYRQSLGQGLEFLIYFQGNSAPDKSGLPSDRFSAERTGGSVSTLTIQRTQQEDSAVYLCASSFDRSTDTQYFGPGTRLTVL.